This TCR beta chain is from a study of response to subunit inactivated influenza vaccine listed by TCRdb under 2018. Regarding the complete study: The study used deep quantitative T cell receptor repertoire profiling to track responses to a trivalent subunit inactivated influenza vaccine. General conclusions and limits of the study: It was suggested by the authors that each seasonal influenza vaccination may recruit only a limited number of new T cells.

Ten or more counts support this clonotype. The specificity of this receptor is unknown. The sample holds no much larger clone one base away, and base qualities are not on file. The germline V gene provides CDR1 SQVTM and CDR2 ANQGSEA. The CDR3 starts with the cysteine, ends with the phenylalanine, and has 14 residues. This entry keeps only the CDR3 DNA: 42 bases, framed from base 1. The junction shows trimming of 4 bases on V and 4 bases on J, and the gene matches do not reach 5 bases of it. Receptor libraries were prepared by RT-PCR. Sequencing instrument: Illumina HiSeq 2500. The raw public reads went through TCRdb reprocessing: fastp at Q25, MiXCR clone calling, in-frame beta chains kept. Each record represents a unique CDR3 protein, reported with the most common genes and DNA among its rows. Within this sample are 300,000 to 350,000 distinct CDR3 sequences, with roughly a fifth of them counted one time only. Of the sample, roughly a tenth is held by the ten largest clones.

The sequence joins TRBV29-1 to TRBJ1-5, and TRBD1 matches 9 of the central bases. This TCR was sampled from a man aged 45-69 years who received an inactivated influenza vaccine. Donor details come from another sample of the same person, matched by shared clones. The sample consisted of PBMCs from blood, taken less than 22 months after vaccination. In nucleotide form, the sequence is TGCAGCGTTGGAACAGGGGGCCATAATCAGCCCCAGCATTTT. Its amino acids are CSVGTGGHNQPQHF.